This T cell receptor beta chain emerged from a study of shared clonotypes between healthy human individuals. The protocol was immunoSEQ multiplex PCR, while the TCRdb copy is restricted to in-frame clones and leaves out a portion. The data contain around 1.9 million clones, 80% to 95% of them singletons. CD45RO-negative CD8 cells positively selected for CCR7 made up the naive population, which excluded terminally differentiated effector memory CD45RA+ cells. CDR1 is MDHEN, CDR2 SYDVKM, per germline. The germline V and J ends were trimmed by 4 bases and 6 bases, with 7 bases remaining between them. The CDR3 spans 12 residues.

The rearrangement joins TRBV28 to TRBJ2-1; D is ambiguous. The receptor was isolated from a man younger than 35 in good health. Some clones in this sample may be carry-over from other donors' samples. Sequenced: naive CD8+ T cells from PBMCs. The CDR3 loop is CASSSRPNEQFF. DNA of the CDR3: TGTGCCAGCAGTTCCCGACCCAATGAGCAGTTCTTC.